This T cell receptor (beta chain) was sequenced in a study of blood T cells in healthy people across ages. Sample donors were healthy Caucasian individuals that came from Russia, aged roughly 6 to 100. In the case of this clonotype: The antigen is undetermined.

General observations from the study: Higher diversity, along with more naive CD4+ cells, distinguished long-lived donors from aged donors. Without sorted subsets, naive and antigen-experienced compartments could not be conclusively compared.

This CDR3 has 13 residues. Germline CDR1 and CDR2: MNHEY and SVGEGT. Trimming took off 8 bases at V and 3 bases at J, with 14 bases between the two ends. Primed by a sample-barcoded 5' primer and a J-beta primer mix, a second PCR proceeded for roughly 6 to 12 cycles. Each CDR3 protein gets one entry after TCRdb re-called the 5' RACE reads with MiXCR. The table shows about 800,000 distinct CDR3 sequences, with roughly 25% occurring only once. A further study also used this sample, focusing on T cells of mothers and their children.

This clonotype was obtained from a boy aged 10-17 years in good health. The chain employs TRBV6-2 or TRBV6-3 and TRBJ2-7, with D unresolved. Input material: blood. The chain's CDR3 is CASSKSVVYEQYF. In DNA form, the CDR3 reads TGTGCCAGCTCTAAGTCGGTGGTCTACGAGCAGTACTTC.